The 6 T cell receptor beta chains reported below all come from one sample, sequenced in a study of molecular identifiers for immune sequencing clone quantification. TCRdb re-called the PCR reads with MiXCR, one entry per CDR3 protein. The sample contains around 480,000 distinct CDR3 sequences, roughly 25% of which appear only once. The sequenced material came from naive CD8+ T cells from blood, with Jurkat cell RNA spiked in. The subset denotes: FACS-sorted CD8+CD4-CCR7+CD45RA+ naive T cells. All receptors come from a human donor in good health. Some libraries in this study had Jurkat cell RNA spiked in.

The rearrangement joins TRBV9 to TRBJ2-1; tentative D call: TRBD2 (6 bases). The CDR3 totals 17 residues. Trimming pared 0 bases from V and 9 bases from J, leaving 22 bases between. Germline assignment: CDR1 SGDLS and CDR2 YYNGEE. In DNA form, the CDR3 reads TGTGCCAGCAGCGTAGTTCGAGCGGTCCTGGACTACGGTGAGCAGTTCTTC. This sequence encodes CASSVVRAVLDYGEQFF.

V is TRBV4-3 and J is TRBJ2-7; TRBD1 or TRBD2 may be the D gene (5 bases each). The CDR3 contains 17 residues. Trimming took 0 bases from V and 3 from J, leaving 18 bases between them. Looked up from germline, CDR1 is LGHNA and CDR2 is YSLEER. DNA for the CDR3: TGCGCCAGCAGCCAAGATGGGTCGGGGCTGGGCATCTACGAGCAGTACTTC. Translating it yields CASSQDGSGLGIYEQYF.

As to this clonotype: A clone one base away is much larger, so this may be a read error. This chain joins TRBV7-8 and TRBJ2-1; TRBD1 agrees at 10 bases. The CDR3 length is 14 residues. CDR1 is SGHVS, CDR2 FQNEAQ, per germline. J lost 8 bases, V lost 5 bases, and 6 bases had no gene match. The CDR3 spells CASSPGTGVDEQFF. The DNA of the CDR3 is TGTGCCAGCAGCCCCGGGACAGGGGTCGATGAGCAGTTCTTC. Together with reference TRBV7-8 and TRBJ2-1, the CDR3 gives the full variable domain: GAGVSQSPRYKVAKRGQDVALRCDPISGHVSLFWYQQALGQGPEFLTYFQNEAQLDKSGLPSDRFFAERPEGSVSTLKIQRTQQEDSAVYLCASSPGTGVDEQFFGPGTRLTVL.

This clonotype has more than one count but fewer than ten. The missing conserved phenylalanine or tryptophan at the end of this CDR3 makes a read error likely. The chain uses TRBV27 and TRBJ2-7; D gene ambiguous. CDR1 and CDR2 (germline): MNHEY, SMNVEV (reference sequence). The length of the CDR3 is 14 residues. With 5 bases removed from V and 0 bases from J, the gap between germline ends came to 11 bases. This chain's CDR3 is CASSPTVYSYEQYS. CDR3 bases: TGTGCCAGCAGTCCCACAGTTTACTCCTACGAGCAGTACTCC.

Comments on this clonotype: Possible read error: a much larger clone is one base away. This chain links TRBV6-5 with TRBJ1-5, with TRBD1 matching 9 bases. Germline V gives CDR1 MNHEY, CDR2 SVGAGI. The CDR3 is 14 residues long. The CDR3 protein is CASSWTGADQHQHF. The CDR3 DNA reads TGTGCCAGCAGCTGGACAGGGGCTGATCAGCACCAGCATTTT.

This clonotype was seen a handful of times. V is TRBV29-1 and J is TRBJ2-1, with 9 bases fitting TRBD1. This CDR3 comprises 14 residues. The germline gives CDR1 SQVTM, CDR2 ANQGSEA. The V and J ends lost 4 bases and 9 bases, in that order; junction bases with no gene match: 10. For the CDR3, the DNA is TGCAGCGTTGCTGGACAGGGGATCGTCGGTGAGCAGTTCTTC. It yields the protein CSVAGQGIVGEQFF.